Presented here are 8 T cell receptor beta chains from one specimen sequenced in a study of T-cell reconstitution after alpha-beta-depleted transplantation in children. For TCRbeta, the library was prepared with unique molecular identifiers. Each CDR3 protein gets one entry after TCRdb re-called the PCR reads with MiXCR. In the table there are some 490,000 distinct CDR3 sequences, around 12% of which are singletons. The material sequenced was PBMCs from the stem cell graft donor, taken from the stem cell graft. The source of these receptors is a human donor who donated a stem cell graft to a child with combined immunodeficiency.

The table lists this clonotype with a few counts. The chain recombines TRBV12-3 or TRBV12-4 with TRBJ2-7; D might be TRBD1 or TRBD2, each matching 5 bases. This CDR3 contains 13 residues. Trimming left V 4 bases short and J 6 bases short, with 13 bases between. The CDR3 DNA follows: TGTGCCAGCAGTTCCAGGGACGGCCTCGAGCAGTACTTC. It encodes CASSSRDGLEQYF.

This clonotype was picked up a small number of times. The chain recombines TRBV4-3 with TRBJ2-1; D is unresolved. V lost 0 bases, J lost 1 base, and 10 bases lay in between. This CDR3 is 16 amino acids long. The germline V gene has CDR1 LGHNA and CDR2 YSLEER. The CDR3 loop is CASSQELGPSYNEQFF. Here the CDR3 DNA reads TGCGCCAGCAGCCAAGAGCTGGGTCCTTCCTACAATGAGCAGTTCTTC.

The table lists this clonotype with many counts. The chain couples TRBV29-1 to TRBJ1-1; maybe TRBD1 (5 bases). Germline V gives CDR1 SQVTM, CDR2 ANQGSEA. The CDR3 has 13 residues. The V gene lost 4 bases and the J gene lost 0 bases, with 9 bases spanning the gap. The CDR3 spells CSVVGRMNTEAFF. The CDR3 DNA follows: TGCAGCGTTGTGGGACGGATGAACACTGAAGCTTTCTTT.

This clonotype appeared many times. The chain is built from TRBV29-1 and TRBJ2-3; 10 bases are a match to TRBD1. Germline V gene lookup returns CDR1 SQVTM and CDR2 ANQGSEA. The CDR3 spans 13 residues. After removal of 7 bases from V and 4 bases from J, the junction contained 5 bases not matched to a gene. The CDR3 protein is CSAGQGVSDTQYF. The DNA for the CDR3 is TGCAGCGCCGGACAGGGGGTTTCAGATACGCAGTATTTT.

This clonotype has just a few counts. V and J are TRBV7-9 and TRBJ1-1; 8 bases map to TRBD1. After removal of 2 bases from V and 7 bases from J, the junction contained 9 bases not matched to a gene. The germline V gene encodes CDR1 SEHNR and CDR2 FQNEAQ (reference sequence). CDR3 length: 15 residues. The CDR3 reads CASSLFPGGAIEAFF. The CDR3 DNA follows: TGTGCCAGCAGCTTATTCCCAGGGGGCGCGATTGAAGCTTTCTTT.

This clonotype was observed a few times. J is TRBJ2-5 and V is TRBV12-3 or TRBV12-4; a possible D gene is TRBD2 (6 bases). V was pared by 5 bases and J by 1 base, with 14 bases between. The CDR3 contains 15 residues. CDR3 sequence: CASSPQGLLQETQYF. In DNA, the CDR3 is TGTGCCAGCAGTCCCCAAGGACTACTCCAAGAGACCCAGTACTTC.

The gene calls are TRBV18 and TRBJ2-3; the D is unclear. Germline loops: CDR1 KGHSH, CDR2 LQKENI. V was cut by 6 bases and J by 5 bases, with 9 bases left in between. This CDR3 has 12 amino acids. The chain's CDR3 is CASSDLEDTQYF. For the CDR3, the DNA is TGTGCCAGCTCCGACTTGGAAGATACGCAGTATTTT.

The chain couples TRBV29-1 to TRBJ1-1; the D gene is possibly TRBD1 (5 bases). V gave up 2 bases and J gave up 2 bases, with 12 bases separating them. The V gene's germline CDR1 is SQVTM and CDR2 ANQGSEA. CDR3 size: 14 residues. The CDR3 DNA is TGCAGCGTTGAACCGCAGGGATATAACACTGAAGCTTTCTTT. It is translated as CSVEPQGYNTEAFF.